This T cell receptor (beta chain) was captured in a study of PD-1 blockade in classical Hodgkin lymphoma. Study-wide results and caveats: Some patients started nivolumab under 1 year after ASCT, and they were excluded. When set against healthy donors, newly diagnosed patients were reported to show lower baseline TCR diversity. A significant rise in TCR diversity was seen by C4D1 for CD4+ cells but not for CD8+ cells.

V shed 3 bases and J 4 bases; nucleotides not matched to a gene: 9. The CDR3 sequence is 16 residues long. Germline CDR1 reads SGHVS; CDR2 reads FQNEAQ. This table comes from immunoSEQ multiplex PCR, and its TCRdb copy is limited to in-frame clones, with some not included. Of about 64,000 clones detected, around 90% appear once; the ten largest clones hold 6.5% to 9.5%. Stated time point: cycle 4 day 1 (C4D1), after five to seven weeks of nivolumab. Brentuximab vedotin exposure varied among the patients, all of whom had relapsed after autologous stem cell transplantation. Patients had relapsed/refractory classical Hodgkin lymphoma with complete response, partial response or progressive disease as best response. A remark on this clone: Its cognate antigen is unknown.

The starting material was peripheral blood mononuclear cells (PBMCs), obtained before the fourth cycle of nivolumab. The TCR sequence derives from a human donor with classical Hodgkin lymphoma. The chain is built from TRBV7-8 and TRBJ2-1; 7 nucleotides agree with TRBD2. In DNA form, the CDR3 reads TGTGCCAGCAGCTTCCCGAGTAGCGGGCTATACAATGAGCAGTTCTTC. It codes for CASSFPSSGLYNEQFF.